Each of the 10 T cell receptor beta chains below was sequenced from the same sample in a study of cytomegalovirus exposure and HLA in healthy donors. The PCR had 60 Vbeta and 13 Jbeta primers. Profiling relied on immunoSEQ multiplex PCR, and the TCRdb table lists in-frame clones only, not all of them. Of some 200,000 clones listed, approximately 78% are singletons. The sample consisted of PBMCs. The receptor source for this set is a woman aged 18 to 35 in good health and CMV-seronegative.

This rearrangement joins TRBV2 to TRBJ2-7; perhaps TRBD1 as D (6 bases). The ends were cut back, 5 bases at V and 2 bases at J, with 16 bases in the middle. This CDR3 is 15 amino acids long. Germline CDR1 and CDR2: SNHLY and FYNNEI. This CDR3 is CASSQVDSFAYEQYF. In DNA form, the CDR3 reads TGTGCCAGCAGTCAAGTGGACAGCTTTGCCTACGAGCAGTACTTC.

The CDR3 sequence: CASRPAGQGNEQYF. In DNA, the CDR3 is TGTGCCAGCAGACCAGCGGGACAGGGGAACGAGCAGTACTTC. The chain employs TRBV28 and TRBJ2-7, with 10 bases that match TRBD1. The CDR3 consists of 14 residues. Trimming removed 6 bases from V and 5 bases from J; junction bases left unmatched: 7. Germline lookup yields CDR1 MDHEN and CDR2 SYDVKM. Using reference TRBV28 and TRBJ2-7 for the parts outside the CDR3, the full variable domain is DVKVTQSSRYLVKRTGEKVFLECVQDMDHENMFWYRQDPGLGLRLIYFSYDVKMKEKGDIPEGYSVSREKKERFSLILESASTNQTSMYLCASRPAGQGNEQYFGPGTRLTVT.

The V gene is TRBV2, the J gene TRBJ1-4, with D uncertain. This CDR3 contains 14 residues. V lost 5 bases and J lost 8, with 15 bases in between. CDR1 and CDR2 from the germline V gene are SNHLY and FYNNEI. The CDR3 loop is CASSFTAFREKLFF. The CDR3, as DNA: TGTGCCAGCAGTTTTACAGCCTTTAGGGAAAAACTGTTTTTT. The full variable domain, rest sourced from reference TRBV2 and TRBJ1-4, is EPEVTQTPSHQVTQMGQEVILRCVPISNHLYFYWYRQILGQKVEFLVSFYNNEISEKSEIFDDQFSVERPDGSNFTLKIRSTKLEDSAMYFCASSFTAFREKLFFGSGTQLSVL.

The chain carries TRBV27 and TRBJ2-5; D is undetermined. The DNA end is more similar to TRBJ2-7, so the J call may be wrong. Germline V gene sequence: CDR1 MNHEY, CDR2 SMNVEV (reference sequence). The CDR3 contains 15 residues. CDR3 DNA sequence: TGTGCCAGCAGTTTAAGGCCGGAGAGCTCCTACGAGCAGTACTTC. Translation: CASSLRPESSYEQYF.

The count of this clone is one. The chain joins TRBV6-5 to TRBJ2-7; 10 bases agree with TRBD2. Trimming took 2 bases from V and 7 from J; bases not matched to a gene: 2. This CDR3 is built from 13 residues. Germline CDR1 reads MNHEY; CDR2 reads SVGAGI. CDR3 in DNA: TGTGCCAGCAGTTACAGCGGGGGGGGAGAGCAGTACTTC. Translation gives CASSYSGGGEQYF.

The chain carries TRBV5-1 and TRBJ2-5, with 10 bases that match TRBD2. The CDR3 runs 15 residues. Germline-derived CDR1 and CDR2 are SGHRS and YFSETQ. The J segment lost 5 bases and the V segment lost 3 bases, leaving 7 bases of the junction unmatched. The CDR3 DNA reads TGCGCCAGCAGCTCCGGACTAGCGGAAGTGGAGACCCAGTACTTC. It translates to CASSSGLAEVETQYF. Together with reference TRBV5-1 and TRBJ2-5, the CDR3 gives the full variable domain: KAGVTQTPRYLIKTRGQQVTLSCSPISGHRSVSWYQQTPGQGLQFLFEYFSETQRNKGNFPGRFSGRQFSNSRSEMNVSTLELGDSALYLCASSSGLAEVETQYFGPGTRLLVL.

The J gene is TRBJ2-1, the V gene TRBV7-9; 10 bases map to TRBD2. The junction had 10 bases not matched to a gene; V was cut back by 4 bases and J by 4 bases. The CDR3 contains 17 residues. The germline V gene has CDR1 SEHNR and CDR2 FQNEAQ (reference sequence). This chain's CDR3 is CASSSITTSGAYNEQFF. For the CDR3, the DNA is TGTGCCAGCAGCTCTATTACAACTAGCGGGGCATACAATGAGCAGTTCTTC.

The chain combines TRBV7-2 with TRBJ2-5; TRBD2 agrees at 8 bases. J gave up 4 bases and V 0 bases, and 13 bases lay outside the gene matches. Germline V gene data show CDR1 as SGHTA and CDR2 as FQGNSA. This CDR3 is built from 18 residues. CDR3 bases: TGTGCCAGCAGCTTAGCACAAACCCGGGGGGGAGGGAGAGAGACCCAGTACTTC. Its translation is CASSLAQTRGGGRETQYF.

V is TRBV6-1 and J is TRBJ1-1, with 8 bases lining up with TRBD1. From germline, CDR1 is MNHNS and CDR2 SASEGT. The length of the CDR3 is 13 residues. Trimming removed 8 bases from V and 4 bases from J; junction bases left unmatched: 6. The CDR3 reads CASGRQGTTEAFF. In DNA form, the CDR3 reads TGTGCCAGCGGAAGACAGGGGACCACTGAAGCTTTCTTT.

V and J are TRBV7-9 and TRBJ2-5, with a possible D match to TRBD2 (5 bases). The CDR3 spans 16 residues. The germline gives CDR1 SEHNR, CDR2 FQNEAQ (reference sequence). Trimming took off 3 bases at V and 1 base at J, with 15 bases between the two ends. CDR3 sequence (DNA): TGTGCCAGCAGCTTGAACCTGATAGCGAGCCAAGAGACCCAGTACTTC. Translating gives CASSLNLIASQETQYF. Drawing the rest from reference TRBV7-9 and TRBJ2-5, the complete variable domain is DTGVSQNPRHKITKRGQNVTFRCDPISEHNRLYWYRQTLGQGPEFLTYFQNEAQLEKSRLLSDRFSAERPKGSFSTLEIQRTEQGDSAMYLCASSLNLIASQETQYFGPGTRLLVL.